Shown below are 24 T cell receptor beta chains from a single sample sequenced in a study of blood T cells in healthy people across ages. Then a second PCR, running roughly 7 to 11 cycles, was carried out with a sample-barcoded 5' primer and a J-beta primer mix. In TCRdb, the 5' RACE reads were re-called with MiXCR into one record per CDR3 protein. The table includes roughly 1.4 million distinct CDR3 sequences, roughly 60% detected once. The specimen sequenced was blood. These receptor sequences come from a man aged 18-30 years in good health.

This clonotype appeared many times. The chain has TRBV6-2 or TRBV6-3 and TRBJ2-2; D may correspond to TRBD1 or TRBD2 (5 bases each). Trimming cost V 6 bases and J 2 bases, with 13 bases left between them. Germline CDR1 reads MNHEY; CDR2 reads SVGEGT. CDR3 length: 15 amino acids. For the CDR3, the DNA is TGTGCCAGCAGCACCGGGACGGTTAACACCGGGGAGCTGTTTTTT. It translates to CASSTGTVNTGELFF.

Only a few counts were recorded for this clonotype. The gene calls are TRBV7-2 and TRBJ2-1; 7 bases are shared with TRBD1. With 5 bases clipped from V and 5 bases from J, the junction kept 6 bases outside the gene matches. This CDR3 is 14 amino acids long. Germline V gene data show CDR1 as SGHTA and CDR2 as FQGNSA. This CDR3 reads CASSPGTANNEQFF. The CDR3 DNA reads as TGTGCCAGCAGCCCCGGGACAGCTAACAATGAGCAGTTCTTC. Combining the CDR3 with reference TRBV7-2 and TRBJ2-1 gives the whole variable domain GAGVSQSPSNKVTEKGKDVELRCDPISGHTALYWYRQSLGQGLEFLIYFQGNSAPDKSGLPSDRFSAERTGGSVSTLTIQRTQQEDSAVYLCASSPGTANNEQFFGPGTRLTVL.

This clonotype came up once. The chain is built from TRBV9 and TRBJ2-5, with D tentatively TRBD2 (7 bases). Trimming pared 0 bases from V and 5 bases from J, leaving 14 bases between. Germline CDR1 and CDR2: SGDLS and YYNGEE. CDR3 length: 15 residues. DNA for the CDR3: TGTGCCAGCAGCGTAGGAGGGGGGGGGGCGGAGACCCAGTACTTC. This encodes CASSVGGGGAETQYF.

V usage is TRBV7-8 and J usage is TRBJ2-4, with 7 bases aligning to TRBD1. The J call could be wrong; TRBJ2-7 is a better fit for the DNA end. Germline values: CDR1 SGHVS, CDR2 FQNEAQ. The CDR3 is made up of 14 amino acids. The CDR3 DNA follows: TGTGCCAGCAGCTCGTCGACAGGGTCTGGCGAGCAGTACTTC. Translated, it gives CASSSSTGSGEQYF.

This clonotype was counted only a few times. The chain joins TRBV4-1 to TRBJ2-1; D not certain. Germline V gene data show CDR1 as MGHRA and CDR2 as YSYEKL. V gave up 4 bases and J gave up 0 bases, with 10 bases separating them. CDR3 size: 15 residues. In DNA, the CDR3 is TGCGCCAGCAGCCCAATGGGTAGCTCCTACAATGAGCAGTTCTTC. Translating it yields CASSPMGSSYNEQFF.

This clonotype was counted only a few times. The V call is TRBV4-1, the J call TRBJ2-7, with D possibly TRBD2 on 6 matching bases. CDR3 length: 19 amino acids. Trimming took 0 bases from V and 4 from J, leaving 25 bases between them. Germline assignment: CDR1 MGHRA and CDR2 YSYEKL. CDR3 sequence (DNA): TGCGCCAGCAGCCAAGATTATGGAGAGCGTTCATTAGGGAGGTACGAGCAGTACTTC. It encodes CASSQDYGERSLGRYEQYF.

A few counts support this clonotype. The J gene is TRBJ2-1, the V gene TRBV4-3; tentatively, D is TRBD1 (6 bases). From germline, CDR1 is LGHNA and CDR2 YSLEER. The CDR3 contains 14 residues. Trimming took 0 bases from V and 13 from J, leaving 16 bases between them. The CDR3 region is CASSQDPRGATQFF. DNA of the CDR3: TGCGCCAGCAGCCAAGATCCCAGGGGTGCGACCCAGTTCTTC.

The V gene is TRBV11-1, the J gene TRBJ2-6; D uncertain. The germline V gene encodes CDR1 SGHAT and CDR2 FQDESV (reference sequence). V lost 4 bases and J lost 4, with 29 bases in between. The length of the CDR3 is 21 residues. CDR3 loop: CASSSQIGNTHRVVGANVLTF. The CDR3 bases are TGTGCCAGCAGCTCGCAGATAGGAAACACGCACCGAGTGGTCGGGGCCAACGTCCTGACTTTC.

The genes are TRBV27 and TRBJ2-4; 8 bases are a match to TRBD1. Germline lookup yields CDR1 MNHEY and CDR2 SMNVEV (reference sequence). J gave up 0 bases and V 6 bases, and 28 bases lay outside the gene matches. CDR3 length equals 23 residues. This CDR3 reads CASSPKGWVGDRLSTIAKNIQYF. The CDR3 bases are TGTGCCAGCAGCCCTAAAGGATGGGTTGGGGACAGGCTTAGTACAATAGCCAAAAACATTCAGTACTTC.

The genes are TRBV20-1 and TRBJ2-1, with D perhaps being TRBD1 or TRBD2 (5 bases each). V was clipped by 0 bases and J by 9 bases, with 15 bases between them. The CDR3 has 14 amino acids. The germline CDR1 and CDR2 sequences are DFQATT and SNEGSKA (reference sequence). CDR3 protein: CSARDRDPTGEQFF. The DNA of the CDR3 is TGCAGTGCTAGAGACCGGGACCCCACGGGTGAGCAGTTCTTC.

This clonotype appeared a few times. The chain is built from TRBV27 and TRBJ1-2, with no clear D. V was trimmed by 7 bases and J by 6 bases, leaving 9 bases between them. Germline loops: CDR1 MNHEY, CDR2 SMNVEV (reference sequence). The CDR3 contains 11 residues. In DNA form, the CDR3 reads TGTGCCAGCAAACAGAACCATGGCTACACCTTC. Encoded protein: CASKQNHGYTF.

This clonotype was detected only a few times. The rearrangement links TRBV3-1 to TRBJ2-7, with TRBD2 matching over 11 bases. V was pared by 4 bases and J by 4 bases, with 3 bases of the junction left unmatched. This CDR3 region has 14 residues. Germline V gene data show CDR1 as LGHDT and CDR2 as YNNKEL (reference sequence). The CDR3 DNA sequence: TGTGCCAGCAGCCGACTAGCGGGACCTTACGAGCAGTACTTC. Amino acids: CASSRLAGPYEQYF.

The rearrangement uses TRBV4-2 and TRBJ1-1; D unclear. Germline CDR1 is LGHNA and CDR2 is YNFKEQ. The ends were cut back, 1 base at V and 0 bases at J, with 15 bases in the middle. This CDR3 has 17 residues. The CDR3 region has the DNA TGTGCCAGCAGCCAAGTAGGGTTGGGCGCCATGAACACTGAAGCTTTCTTT. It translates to CASSQVGLGAMNTEAFF.

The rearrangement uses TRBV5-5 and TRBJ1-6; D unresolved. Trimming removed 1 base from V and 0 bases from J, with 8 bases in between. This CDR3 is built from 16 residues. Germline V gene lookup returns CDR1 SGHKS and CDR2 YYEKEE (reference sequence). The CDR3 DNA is TGTGCCAGCAGCTTGAGCGTGGCCTCCTATAATTCACCCCTCCACTTT. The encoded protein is CASSLSVASYNSPLHF.

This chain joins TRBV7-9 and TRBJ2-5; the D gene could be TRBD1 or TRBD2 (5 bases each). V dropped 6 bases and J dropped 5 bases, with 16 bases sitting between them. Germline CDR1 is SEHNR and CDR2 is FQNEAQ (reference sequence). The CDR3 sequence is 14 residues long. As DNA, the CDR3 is TGTGCCAGCAGTCGCGGGTGGGACGGTGAGACCCAGTACTTC. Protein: CASSRGWDGETQYF.

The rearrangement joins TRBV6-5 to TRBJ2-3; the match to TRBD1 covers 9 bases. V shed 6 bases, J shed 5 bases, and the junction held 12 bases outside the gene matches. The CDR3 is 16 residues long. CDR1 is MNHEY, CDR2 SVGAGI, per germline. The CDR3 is CASSRLTGGGGDTQYF. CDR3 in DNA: TGTGCCAGCAGCCGCCTCACAGGGGGCGGGGGAGATACGCAGTATTTT.

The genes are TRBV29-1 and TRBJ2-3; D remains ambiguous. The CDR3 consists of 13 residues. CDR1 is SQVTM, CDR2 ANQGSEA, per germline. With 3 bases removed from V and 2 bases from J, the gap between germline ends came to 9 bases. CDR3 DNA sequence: TGCAGCGTTGATGGGGTTAACACAGATACGCAGTATTTT. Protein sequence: CSVDGVNTDTQYF.

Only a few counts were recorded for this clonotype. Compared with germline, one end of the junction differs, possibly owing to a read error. The CDR3 loop reads CASSLGRGYNSPLHF. CDR3 DNA: TGTGCCAGCAGCCTAGGGAGGGGCTATAATTCACCCCTCCACTTT. V is TRBV13 and J is TRBJ1-6, with a weak D call TRBD1 (5 bases). Germline-derived CDR1 and CDR2 are PRHDT and FYEKMQ (reference sequence). The CDR3 is made up of 15 amino acids.

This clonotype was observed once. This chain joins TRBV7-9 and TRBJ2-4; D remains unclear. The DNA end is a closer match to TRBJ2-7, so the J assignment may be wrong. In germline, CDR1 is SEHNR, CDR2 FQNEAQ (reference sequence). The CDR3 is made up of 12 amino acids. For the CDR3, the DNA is TGTGCCAGCAGCGTGAACACCTACGAGCAGTACTTC. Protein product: CASSVNTYEQYF.

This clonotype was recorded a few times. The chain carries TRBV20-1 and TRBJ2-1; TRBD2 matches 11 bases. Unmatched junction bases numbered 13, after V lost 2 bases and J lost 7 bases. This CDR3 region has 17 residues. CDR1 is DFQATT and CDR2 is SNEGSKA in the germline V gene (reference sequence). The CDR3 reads CSARSPLLAGVPNEQFF. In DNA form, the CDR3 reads TGCAGTGCTAGAAGTCCCCTACTAGCGGGAGTTCCGAATGAGCAGTTCTTC.

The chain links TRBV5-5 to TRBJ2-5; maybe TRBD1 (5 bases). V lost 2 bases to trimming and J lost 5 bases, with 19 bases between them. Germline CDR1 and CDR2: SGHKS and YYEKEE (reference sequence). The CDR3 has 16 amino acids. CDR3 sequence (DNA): TGTGCCAGCAGCTTACGTCAAGTCAGGGTCGGGGAGACCCAGTACTTC. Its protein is CASSLRQVRVGETQYF.

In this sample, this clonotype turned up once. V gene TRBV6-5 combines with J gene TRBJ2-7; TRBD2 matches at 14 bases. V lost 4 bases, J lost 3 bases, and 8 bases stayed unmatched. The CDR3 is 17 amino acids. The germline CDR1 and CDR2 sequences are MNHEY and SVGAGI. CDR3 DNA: TGTGCCAGCAGTTTCCCGGGACTAGCGGGAGTTGACTACGAGCAGTACTTC. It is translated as CASSFPGLAGVDYEQYF.

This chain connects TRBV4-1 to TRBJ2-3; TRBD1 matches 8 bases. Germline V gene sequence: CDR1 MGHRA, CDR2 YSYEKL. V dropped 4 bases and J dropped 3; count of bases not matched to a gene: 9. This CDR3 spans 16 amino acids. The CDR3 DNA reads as TGCGCCAGCAGCCTAAGTACCAGGGGGCCGACAGATACGCAGTATTTT. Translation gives CASSLSTRGPTDTQYF.

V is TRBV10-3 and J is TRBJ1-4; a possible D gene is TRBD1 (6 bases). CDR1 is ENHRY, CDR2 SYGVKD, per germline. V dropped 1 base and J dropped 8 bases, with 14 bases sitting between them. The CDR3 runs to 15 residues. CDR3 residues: CAISELGGRYEKLFF. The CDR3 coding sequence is TGTGCCATCAGTGAGTTGGGGGGCCGCTACGAAAAACTGTTTTTT.